This T cell receptor beta chain was identified during a study of blood T cell repertoires in COVID-19. The CDR3 has 15 amino acids. Germline-derived CDR1 and CDR2 are MNHNS and SASEGT. V was pared by 2 bases and J by 7 bases, with 8 bases of the junction left unmatched. Original methodology: The authors estimated nucleated cell counts from reference gene primer amplification. The data were produced by immunoSEQ multiplex PCR, yet TCRdb's version contains in-frame clones alone and is incomplete. The V and J calls and the clone size are those of that table, but D and trimming were determined from the DNA. The table has roughly 200,000 clones, around four fifths seen once.

This chain connects TRBV6-1 to TRBJ1-1, with TRBD1 matching 9 bases. This receptor was identified in a woman older than 75 with active or convalescent COVID-19. Sequencing was performed on peripheral blood. The CDR3 sequence is CASSEHRQGGSEAFF. CDR3 sequence (DNA): TGTGCCAGCAGTGAACACCGACAGGGGGGCAGTGAAGCTTTCTTT.